The text below deals with one T cell receptor (beta chain). The record originates from a study of T cells after yellow fever vaccination. This CDR3 contains 13 residues. Per the germline V gene, CDR1 is MNHEY and CDR2 is SVGAGI. V was clipped by 5 bases and J by 2 bases, with 9 bases between them. In TCRdb, the 5' RACE reads were re-called with MiXCR into one record per CDR3 protein. In the table there are 400,000 to 450,000 distinct CDR3 sequences, around 19% of which are singletons. The genes are TRBV6-5 and TRBJ1-2; possible D gene TRBD1, 6 bases. This TCR was recovered from a man between 18 and 29 years old who received the YFV17D yellow fever vaccine. Sequencing was performed on PBMCs, taken before the yellow fever booster vaccination. CDR3 loop: CASSMDSNYGYTF. For the CDR3, the DNA is TGTGCCAGCAGTATGGACAGCAACTATGGCTACACCTTC.